The present entry profiles one T cell receptor beta chain with its context. Its binding antigen is unknown. The sample holds no much larger clone one base away, and base qualities are not on file. These data originate in a study of shared clonotypes between healthy human individuals (dated by TCRdb to 2018 to 2020). Regarding the research as a whole: Two women and a few men aged 18 to 49 years were included in the cohort. To estimate repertoire size and how much clonotype sharing occurs between individuals, the study deeply sequenced the blood TCR repertoires of roughly 5 healthy adults. To increase sequencing depth and limit assay-specific biases, TCR repertoire library preparation and sequencing were carried out by different laboratories using diverse techniques. Per donor, leukapheresis produced somewhere between about 0.85 and 8.9 billion PBMCs.

The donors were healthy, HIV-negative adults with no recently reported acute infections or vaccinations. Every donor was a Caucasian adult living in Nashville, Tennessee, USA. For unsorted samples, 96 million or so PBMCs were counted, and genomic DNA was extracted using the QIAamp DNA Blood Mini kit. Blood was collected by leukapheresis, and PBMCs were isolated by Ficoll-Histopaque density gradient centrifugation and then cryopreserved in liquid nitrogen vapor phase. The research as a whole found: Pairwise subsampling led to the expectation that sequencing depth would affect the degree of clonotype sharing among donors. Because the study included only a small number of donors, the genetic and exposure-history diversity represented was limited. Sampling was restricted to blood, and TCR repertoires in tissue are likely to differ from TCR repertoires in blood.

TCR CDR3 regions were amplified from genomic DNA by multiplex PCR using the deep immunoSEQ assay. For each cell subset, the extracted genomic DNA was distributed evenly across all wells of several immunoSEQ 96-well plates, and each plate served as one replicate. For unsorted PBMC, around 0.3 ug genomic DNA, equal to 30,000 or so T cell genomes, was loaded into each replicate PCR. Ten immunoSEQ deep assay plates were used to sequence the unsorted PBMC genomic DNA. Purified libraries were quantified with a Qubit 3.0 fluorometer, sized on a Bioanalyzer 2100, and re-quantified with the KAPA Library Quantification kit. A separate single-read 150-cycle Illumina NextSeq 550 flow cell was used to sequence each immunoSEQ 96-well plate. Concerning the study's data processing: The immunoSEQ output contained only junctional sequences without quality scores, so filtering could not match that applied to full-length reads. Sequences were annotated with PyIR, a Python wrapper for IgBLAST v1.9, using IMGT germline references to assign V/J genes and CDR3. Reads were removed for weak V/J assignments (E-value above 1e-6), missing CDR3, stop codons, out-of-frame junctions, or ambiguous translated residues. A V3J clonotype was defined by an identical inferred V gene, J gene, and CDR3 amino acid sequence. Percentage overlap between repertoires was computed as shared unique clonotypes divided by the size of the smaller repertoire. RTK rarefaction, the Chao1 estimator, and Recon v2.1 estimates of unobserved clonotypes were used to assess repertoire richness. TCRdb took over this immuneACCESS table, retaining in-frame rearrangements with V and J assigned. Such tables are incomplete; in checked studies, under half of the missing clones stem from an unresolved V gene, and the remainder is unexplained. That table supplies the V and J calls and clone size; D and trimming were determined from the DNA. The sample table holds about half a million clones, of which approximately 81% were seen once. Of the sample, about 13% falls within the top ten clones.

The sequence was collected from a woman aged 40 to 55 in good health. Some clones in this sample may be carry-over from other donors' samples. Source material: PBMCs.

The nucleotide sequence is given as TGTGCCAGCAGTTTTGAACGAGGGGTTGGGGAGCTGTTTTTT. It translates as CASSFERGVGELFF. The sequence joins TRBV27 to TRBJ2-2; the D region may be TRBD1 or TRBD2, each matching 5 bases equally. There are 14 amino acids in the CDR3, from cysteine to phenylalanine inclusive. The entry retains the CDR3 DNA only, 42 bases that are in frame from base 1. The germline V gene (reference sequence) provides CDR1 MNHEY and CDR2 SMNVEV. The germline ends are 13 bases apart after V is trimmed by 3 bases and J by 8 bases.